This TCR beta chain was identified in a study of cytomegalovirus exposure and HLA in healthy donors. Overall study context: From HLA-typed donors, an early data release held tens of millions of unique TCRs.

The PCR contained 60 Vbeta and 13 Jbeta primers. Profiled with immunoSEQ multiplex PCR; TCRdb holds only in-frame clones, not every one. The sample lists some 120,000 clones; around 70% were seen once. The CDR3 is made up of 16 amino acids. Germline lookup yields CDR1 LGHNA and CDR2 YNFKEQ. Trimming took 1 base from V and 0 from J; bases not matched to a gene: 4. Details on this clone: Its antigen remains unidentified.

Whole-study findings and limits: Judged likely to be a sequencing artifact was a cluster of highly shared sequence variants. Diagnosis of cytomegalovirus status made by the classifier reportedly showed high specificity and sensitivity.

At collection, donors were nominally healthy, but unrecorded immune exposures were probable. The gene calls are TRBV4-2 and TRBJ2-3, with 7 bases identical to TRBD2. This TCR was recovered from a man aged 40-50 years in good health and CMV-seropositive. The sequenced material came from PBMCs. The CDR3, as DNA: TGTGCCAGCAGCCAAGGAGGCGGGAGTAGCACAGATACGCAGTATTTT. Translating gives CASSQGGGSSTDTQYF.